These 20 T cell receptor beta chains originate from one sample sequenced in a study of T-cell reconstitution after alpha-beta-depleted transplantation in children. TCRbeta library construction was performed incorporating unique molecular identifiers. TCRdb reanalysed the PCR reads using MiXCR and keeps one entry per CDR3 protein. The table records around 700,000 distinct CDR3 sequences, less than 15% of them present only once. This specimen was PBMCs, taken before TCRalphabeta/CD19-depleted stem cell transplant. These receptors all stem from a girl under 10 years old with congenital amegakaryocytic thrombocytopenia, due to receive a stem cell transplant.

This clonotype was counted at least ten times. The V call is TRBV20-1, the J call TRBJ1-4, with D possibly matching TRBD1 (5 bases). Per germline, CDR1 DFQATT and CDR2 SNEGSKA (reference sequence). This CDR3 comprises 15 residues. Trimming cost V 0 bases and J 8 bases, with 16 bases left between them. The chain's CDR3 is CSARDGGWGIEKLFF. The CDR3 bases are TGCAGTGCTAGAGATGGGGGGTGGGGGATCGAAAAACTGTTTTTT.

V usage is TRBV18 and J usage is TRBJ2-1, with 10 bases lining up with TRBD2. CDR1 and CDR2 (germline): KGHSH, LQKENI. CDR3 length: 18 amino acids. With V trimmed by 2 bases and J by 0 bases, 7 bases remained unmatched. CDR3 coding DNA: TGTGCCAGCTCACCATTAGCTAGCGGGGGTAGCTCCTACAATGAGCAGTTCTTC. Translating it yields CASSPLASGGSSYNEQFF. Based on the CDR3 plus reference TRBV18 and TRBJ2-1, the full variable domain is NAGVMQNPRHLVRRRGQEARLRCSPMKGHSHVYWYRQLPEEGLKFMVYLQKENIIDESGMPKERFSAEFPKEGPSILRIQQVVRGDSAAYFCASSPLASGGSSYNEQFFGPGTRLTVL.

The table lists this clonotype with many counts. The chain links TRBV5-1 to TRBJ2-7, with 14 bases aligning to TRBD2. Losses at the gene ends were 0 bases for V and 5 bases for J; bases not matched to a gene: 1. Germline V gene sequence: CDR1 SGHRS, CDR2 YFSETQ. The CDR3 has 15 residues. The CDR3: CASSLATSGRDEQYF. CDR3 coding DNA: TGCGCCAGCAGCTTGGCGACTAGCGGGAGGGACGAGCAGTACTTC. Full variable domain (outside the CDR3, taken from reference TRBV5-1 and TRBJ2-7): KAGVTQTPRYLIKTRGQQVTLSCSPISGHRSVSWYQQTPGQGLQFLFEYFSETQRNKGNFPGRFSGRQFSNSRSEMNVSTLELGDSALYLCASSLATSGRDEQYFGPGTRLTVT.

The table lists this clonotype with a count of one. A much larger clonotype is one base distant, so this may be a read error. The chain carries TRBV29-1 and TRBJ1-5; D is unresolved. The germline gives CDR1 SQVTM, CDR2 ANQGSEA. Trimming stripped 8 bases from V and 5 bases from J, with 25 bases between. The CDR3 has 16 residues. CDR3 DNA: TGCAGCTTTAACCTCTCCAGGACCGAAAAGGATCAGCCCCAGCATTTT. Translating it yields CSFNLSRTEKDQPQHF.

The V and J genes are TRBV12-3 or TRBV12-4 and TRBJ2-3, with D perhaps being TRBD1 or TRBD2 (7 bases each). This CDR3 spans 15 amino acids. V lost 3 bases and J lost 6, with 16 bases in between. CDR3 region: CASSLNRGGGDTQYF. The CDR3 nucleotides are TGTGCCAGCAGTTTGAATCGGGGAGGGGGCGATACGCAGTATTTT.

This clonotype turned up a few times. V usage is TRBV29-1 and J usage is TRBJ2-1, with D unclear. V lost 4 bases and J 9 bases, leaving 7 bases between the germline ends. This CDR3 has 10 residues. CDR1 and CDR2 (germline): SQVTM, ANQGSEA. The CDR3 sequence is CSVGQAEQFF. DNA for the CDR3: TGCAGCGTTGGGCAGGCTGAGCAGTTCTTC.

This clonotype came up a few times. The chain has TRBV5-1 and TRBJ2-1; TRBD2 matches at 10 bases. This CDR3 has 14 amino acids. The V gene's germline CDR1 is SGHRS and CDR2 YFSETQ. J lost 8 bases, V lost 7 bases, and 9 bases had no gene match. The CDR3 DNA reads TGCGCCAGCCAACTAGCGGGGAGCGGGCATGAGCAGTTCTTC. Its protein product is CASQLAGSGHEQFF.

V usage is TRBV5-1 and J usage is TRBJ1-2; D not resolved. In germline, CDR1 is SGHRS, CDR2 YFSETQ. Between the trimmed V and J ends, which lost 4 bases and 6 bases, there was a span of 16 bases. The CDR3 has 14 amino acids. The CDR3 DNA sequence: TGCGCCAGCAGCCCAACACCAGACGCAGATGGCTACACCTTC. This gives the protein CASSPTPDADGYTF.

This chain links TRBV20-1 with TRBJ2-1; TRBD2 is a possible D gene (6 bases). The germline V gene has CDR1 DFQATT and CDR2 SNEGSKA (reference sequence). CDR3 length equals 14 residues. V lost 3 bases, J lost 7 bases, and 16 bases lay in between. The CDR3 here is CSARRDLARNEQFF. CDR3 nucleotide sequence: TGCAGTGCTAGGCGGGACTTAGCACGGAATGAGCAGTTCTTC.

The rearrangement links TRBV20-1 to TRBJ2-7; a weak D match, TRBD1 (6 bases). Between the trimmed V and J ends, which lost 3 bases and 4 bases, there was a span of 10 bases. The CDR3 runs 12 residues. Germline CDR1 DFQATT, CDR2 SNEGSKA (reference sequence). The CDR3 here is CSASTQGYEQYF. CDR3 DNA sequence: TGCAGTGCTAGCACTCAGGGGTACGAGCAGTACTTC.

V gene TRBV7-9 combines with J gene TRBJ2-5, with D unresolved. V was shortened by 2 bases and J by 1 base, with 8 bases between the two germline ends. The CDR3 contains 14 residues. Germline CDR1 is SEHNR and CDR2 is FQNEAQ (reference sequence). The CDR3 region has the DNA TGTGCCAGCAGCTTATCTGTGGCCCAAGAGACCCAGTACTTC. This encodes CASSLSVAQETQYF.

Ten or more counts support this clonotype. The chain recombines TRBV5-1 with TRBJ2-5; D is ambiguous. Germline V gene sequence: CDR1 SGHRS, CDR2 YFSETQ. The CDR3 extends over 13 amino acids. Trimming left V 0 bases short and J 5 bases short, with 8 bases between. The CDR3 region has the DNA TGCGCCAGCAGCTTGGTGGGGAAGGAGACCCAGTACTTC. It yields the protein CASSLVGKETQYF.

The V call is TRBV29-1, the J call TRBJ1-2, with unresolved D. CDR3 length: 16 residues. The V end was cut by 0 bases, the J end by 2 bases, with 16 bases between. The germline gives CDR1 SQVTM, CDR2 ANQGSEA. Here the CDR3 reads CSVEEIPTDGNYGYTF. The CDR3 DNA reads TGCAGCGTTGAAGAAATCCCCACGGACGGAAACTATGGCTACACCTTC.

This clonotype has just a few counts. V usage is TRBV7-2 and J usage is TRBJ2-4; a possible D gene is TRBD1 (5 bases). The ends were cut back, 6 bases at V and 8 bases at J, with 14 bases in the middle. Germline V gene sequence: CDR1 SGHTA, CDR2 FQGNSA. The CDR3 is 13 residues long. CDR3 bases: TGTGCCAGCAGTCTCAGGGTCCGGGACATTCAGTACTTC. It translates to CASSLRVRDIQYF.

The chain couples TRBV27 to TRBJ2-3; D is unresolved. Germline V gives CDR1 MNHEY, CDR2 SMNVEV (reference sequence). V was cut by 3 bases and J by 2 bases, with 9 bases left in between. The CDR3 totals 14 residues. The CDR3 loop reads CASSFTAFTDTQYF. DNA of the CDR3: TGTGCCAGCAGTTTTACCGCCTTCACAGATACGCAGTATTTT.

This clonotype was counted only a few times. V and J are TRBV5-1 and TRBJ2-7; 11 nucleotides agree with TRBD2. The CDR3 consists of 17 residues. Trimming took 0 bases from V and 4 from J; bases not matched to a gene: 9. The germline gives CDR1 SGHRS, CDR2 YFSETQ. The CDR3: CASSLEIVLAGAYEQYF. The CDR3 DNA follows: TGCGCCAGCAGCTTGGAAATCGTACTAGCGGGAGCATACGAGCAGTACTTC.

This clonotype was recorded a few times. This chain joins TRBV5-1 and TRBJ2-2; D unresolved. The CDR3 loop spans 13 amino acids. Germline V gene lookup returns CDR1 SGHRS and CDR2 YFSETQ. V was shortened by 4 bases and J by 6 bases, with 10 bases between the two germline ends. CDR3 DNA: TGCGCCAGCAGCCCTCCAACCGCCGGGGAGCTGTTTTTT. Its protein product is CASSPPTAGELFF.

In this sample, this clonotype turned up many times. The chain employs TRBV20-1 and TRBJ2-7; D unclear. Germline CDR1 reads DFQATT; CDR2 reads SNEGSKA (reference sequence). The CDR3 contains 12 residues. V was pared by 3 bases and J by 3 bases, with 9 bases between. CDR3 sequence: CSASSFDYEQYF. CDR3 bases: TGCAGTGCTAGCTCGTTCGACTACGAGCAGTACTTC.

This clonotype was picked up a small number of times. This chain's CDR3 is CASRTGTASYNEQFF. The DNA of the CDR3 is TGCGCCAGCCGAACCGGGACAGCCTCCTACAATGAGCAGTTCTTC. The chain carries TRBV10-2 and TRBJ2-1; 7 nucleotides match TRBD1. CDR3 size: 15 residues. Germline V gene lookup returns CDR1 WSHSY and CDR2 SAAADI. With V trimmed by 8 bases and J by 0 bases, 7 bases remained unmatched.

The chain joins TRBV7-9 to TRBJ2-3; TRBD1 agrees at 9 bases. This CDR3 region has 16 residues. J was trimmed by 3 bases and V by 4 bases; bases with no gene match: 8. Germline loops: CDR1 SEHNR, CDR2 FQNEAQ (reference sequence). The DNA of the CDR3 is TGTGCCAGCAGCTGGCCGGGACAGGGTGTAACAGATACGCAGTATTTT. Its protein product is CASSWPGQGVTDTQYF.